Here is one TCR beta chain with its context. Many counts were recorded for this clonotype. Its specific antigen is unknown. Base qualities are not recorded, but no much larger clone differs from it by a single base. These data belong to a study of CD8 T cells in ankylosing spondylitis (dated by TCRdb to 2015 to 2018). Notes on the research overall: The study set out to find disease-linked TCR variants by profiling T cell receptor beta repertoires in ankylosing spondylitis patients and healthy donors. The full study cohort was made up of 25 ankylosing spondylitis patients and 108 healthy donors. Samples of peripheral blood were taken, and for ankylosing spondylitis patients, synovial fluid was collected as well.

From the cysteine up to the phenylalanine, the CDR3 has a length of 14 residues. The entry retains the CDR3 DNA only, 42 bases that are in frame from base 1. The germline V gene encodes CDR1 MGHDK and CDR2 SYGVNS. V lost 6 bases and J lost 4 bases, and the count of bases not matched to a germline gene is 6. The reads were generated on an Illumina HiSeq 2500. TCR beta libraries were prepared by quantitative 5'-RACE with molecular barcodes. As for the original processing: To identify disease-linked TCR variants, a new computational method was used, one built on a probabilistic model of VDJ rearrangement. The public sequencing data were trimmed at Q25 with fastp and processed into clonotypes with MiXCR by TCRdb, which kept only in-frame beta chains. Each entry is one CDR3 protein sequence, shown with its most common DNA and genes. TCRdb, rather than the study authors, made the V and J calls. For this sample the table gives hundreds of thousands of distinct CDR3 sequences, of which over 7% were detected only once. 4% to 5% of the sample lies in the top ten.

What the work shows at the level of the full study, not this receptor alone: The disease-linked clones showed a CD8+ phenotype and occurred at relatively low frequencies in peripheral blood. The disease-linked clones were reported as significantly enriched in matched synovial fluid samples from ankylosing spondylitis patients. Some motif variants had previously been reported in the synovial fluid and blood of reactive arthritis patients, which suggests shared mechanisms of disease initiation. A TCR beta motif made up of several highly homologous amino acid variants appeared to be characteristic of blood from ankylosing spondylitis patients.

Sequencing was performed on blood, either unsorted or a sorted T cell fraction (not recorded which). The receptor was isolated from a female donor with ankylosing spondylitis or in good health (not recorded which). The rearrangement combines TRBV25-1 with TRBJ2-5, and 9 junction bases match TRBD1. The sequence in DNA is TGTGCCAGCAGACTGGGACAGGGTGGAGAGACCCAGTACTTC. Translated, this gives CASRLGQGGETQYF.